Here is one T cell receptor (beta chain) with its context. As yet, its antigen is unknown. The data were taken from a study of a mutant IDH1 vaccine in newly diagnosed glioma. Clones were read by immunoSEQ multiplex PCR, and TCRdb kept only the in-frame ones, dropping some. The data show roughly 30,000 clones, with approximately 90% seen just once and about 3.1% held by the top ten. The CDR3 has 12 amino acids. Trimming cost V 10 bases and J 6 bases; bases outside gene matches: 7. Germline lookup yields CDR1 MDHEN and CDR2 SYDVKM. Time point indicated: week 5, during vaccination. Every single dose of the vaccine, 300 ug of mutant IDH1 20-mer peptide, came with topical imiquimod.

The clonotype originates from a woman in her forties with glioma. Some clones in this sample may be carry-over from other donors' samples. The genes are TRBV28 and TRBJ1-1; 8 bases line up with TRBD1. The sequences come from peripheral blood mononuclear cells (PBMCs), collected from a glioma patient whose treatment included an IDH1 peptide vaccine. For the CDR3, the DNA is TGTGCCACGAGGACAGGGCTCCCTGAAGCTTTCTTT. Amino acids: CATRTGLPEAFF.